A single sample is the source of the 6 T cell receptor beta chains below, sequenced in a study of CD8 T cells in ankylosing spondylitis. TCRdb redid the calling of the 5' RACE reads with MiXCR, one entry per CDR3 protein. The sample records roughly 68,000 distinct CDR3 sequences, 6.2% being singletons. The sample consisted of synovial fluid, either unsorted or a sorted T cell fraction (not recorded which). These receptors were collected from a male donor with ankylosing spondylitis.

In its sample, this clonotype was seen many times. The chain recombines TRBV28 with TRBJ1-5, with D perhaps matching TRBD1 (6 bases). V lost 5 bases to trimming and J lost 6 bases, with 14 bases between them. The CDR3 is 14 amino acids. Germline CDR1 MDHEN, CDR2 SYDVKM. The CDR3 is CASSPGTRGQPQHF. CDR3 coding DNA: TGTGCCAGCAGTCCCGGGACCAGGGGTCAGCCCCAGCATTTT.

This clonotype occurred many times. CDR3 coding DNA: TGCAGTGCTAGAGATCGGGGGGGGGCGGGACAGCCCCAGCATTTT. Its protein product is CSARDRGGAGQPQHF. The chain combines TRBV20-1 with TRBJ1-5; a possible D gene is TRBD1 (6 bases). V shed 0 bases and J shed 7 bases, with 16 bases lying between them. This CDR3 region has 15 residues. Germline CDR1 DFQATT, CDR2 SNEGSKA (reference sequence).

This clonotype was found many times. The chain links TRBV20-1 to TRBJ2-3; tentative D call: TRBD2 (5 bases). The CDR3 is 13 amino acids. The germline V gene encodes CDR1 DFQATT and CDR2 SNEGSKA (reference sequence). Trimming shortened V by 3 bases and J by 2 bases, and 9 bases separated the two germline ends. The CDR3 DNA reads as TGCAGTGCTAGGGACTTTATCACAGATACGCAGTATTTT. Translating gives CSARDFITDTQYF.

The J gene is TRBJ1-4, the V gene TRBV5-1; 7 bases agree with TRBD1. Germline CDR1 SGHRS, CDR2 YFSETQ. The length of the CDR3 is 15 residues. Trimming cost V 3 bases and J 5 bases; bases outside gene matches: 7. CDR3 sequence reads: CASSSGQRGNEKLFF. The CDR3, as DNA: TGCGCCAGCAGCTCGGGACAGCGAGGGAATGAAAAACTGTTTTTT. The whole variable domain, filled in from reference TRBV5-1 and TRBJ1-4, reads KAGVTQTPRYLIKTRGQQVTLSCSPISGHRSVSWYQQTPGQGLQFLFEYFSETQRNKGNFPGRFSGRQFSNSRSEMNVSTLELGDSALYLCASSSGQRGNEKLFFGSGTQLSVL.

The J gene is TRBJ2-1, the V gene TRBV24-1, with 14 bases fitting TRBD2. The CDR3 is 15 residues long. Germline lookup yields CDR1 KGHDR and CDR2 SFDVKD. V lost 5 bases and J lost 6; bases outside the gene matches: 2. CDR3 nucleotides: TGTGCCACCAGTGCGGGACTAGCGGGAGTCAATGAGCAGTTCTTC. Encoded protein: CATSAGLAGVNEQFF.

This clonotype was seen repeatedly, ten times or more. V gene TRBV7-9 combines with J gene TRBJ2-1; the D gene is possibly TRBD2 (7 bases). Germline CDR1 SEHNR, CDR2 FQNEAQ (reference sequence). The CDR3 contains 15 residues. Trimming pared 3 bases from V and 8 bases from J, leaving 17 bases between. The chain's CDR3 is CASSFQGRGDDEQFF. The CDR3 bases are TGTGCCAGCAGCTTCCAGGGGAGGGGTGACGATGAGCAGTTCTTC.